These 10 T cell receptor beta chains were all obtained from the same sample, sequenced in a study of T cells in Graves' hyperthyroidism and ophthalmopathy. TCR beta CDR3 regions were amplified from RNA. TCR CDR3 underwent first-round RT-PCR with the HTBI primer set. One entry per CDR3 protein results from TCRdb running MiXCR on the multiplex PCR reads. The sample lists 550,000 to 600,000 distinct CDR3 sequences; more than 13% were seen once. The sample consisted of blood. These receptors originate from a young woman with Graves' ophthalmopathy.

In its sample, this clonotype was seen a few times. The chain employs TRBV6-1 and TRBJ2-1; TRBD2 might be the D (6 bases). Germline V lookup: CDR1 MNHNS, CDR2 SASEGT. Between the trimmed V and J ends, which lost 8 bases and 12 bases, there was a span of 14 bases. The CDR3 spans 11 residues. DNA for the CDR3: TGTGCCAGCGTGCACAGTAGCGGGCAGTTCTTC. It translates to CASVHSSGQFF.

The rearrangement links TRBV28 to TRBJ1-2; D remains ambiguous. The CDR3 loop spans 13 amino acids. CDR1 and CDR2 from the germline V gene are MDHEN and SYDVKM. V gave up 7 bases and J gave up 4 bases, with 13 bases separating them. CDR3 sequence: CASTSGEAYGYTF. CDR3 in DNA: TGTGCCAGCACCTCCGGGGAGGCCTATGGCTACACCTTC.

This clonotype appeared many times. The chain employs TRBV30 and TRBJ1-2; tentative D call: TRBD1 (5 bases). The CDR3 totals 12 residues. Trimming cost V 4 bases and J 8 bases, with 14 bases left between them. In germline, CDR1 is GTSNPN, CDR2 SVGIG (reference sequence). This chain's CDR3 is CAWTPYRGGYTF. CDR3 in DNA: TGTGCCTGGACCCCGTACCGGGGCGGCTACACCTTC.

Ten or more counts support this clonotype. The rearrangement uses TRBV11-2 and TRBJ2-7; D ambiguous. Trimming stripped 7 bases from V and 3 bases from J, with 7 bases between. Looked up from germline, CDR1 is SGHAT and CDR2 is FQNNGV. This CDR3 comprises 11 residues. CDR3 nucleotides: TGTGCCAGCACTCTGGGCTACGAGCAGTACTTC. It specifies CASTLGYEQYF.

Many counts were recorded for this clonotype. The V gene is TRBV24-1, the J gene TRBJ2-4; TRBD1 matches 7 bases. Germline loops: CDR1 KGHDR, CDR2 SFDVKD. Trimming removed 4 bases from V and 8 bases from J; junction bases left unmatched: 10. The CDR3 spans 15 residues. CDR3 DNA sequence: TGTGCCACCAGTGACCCTGTTACAGGGGACGACATTCAGTACTTC. Its protein is CATSDPVTGDDIQYF.

At least ten counts were recorded for this clonotype. The rearrangement joins TRBV5-6 to TRBJ2-1, with 11 bases matching TRBD2. The germline gives CDR1 SGHDT, CDR2 YYEEEE. V shed 4 bases and J 8 bases; nucleotides not matched to a gene: 8. The CDR3 has 15 residues. The CDR3 loop reads CASSIAGGPYDEQFF. CDR3 in DNA: TGTGCCAGCAGCATAGCGGGAGGGCCTTACGATGAGCAGTTCTTC.

This clonotype was recorded at least ten times. The rearrangement joins TRBV30 to TRBJ1-1; the D is unclear. Germline lookup yields CDR1 GTSNPN and CDR2 SVGIG (reference sequence). This CDR3 has 12 amino acids. V dropped 2 bases and J dropped 6 bases, with 10 bases sitting between them. The CDR3 loop is CAWSPLGSEAFF. CDR3 nucleotide sequence: TGTGCCTGGAGTCCCCTCGGGTCTGAAGCTTTCTTT.

This clonotype was found many times. The V and J genes are TRBV9 and TRBJ1-1, with a tentative D call TRBD1 (6 bases). CDR3 length: 16 residues. V lost 3 bases and J lost 0, with 15 bases in between. The germline CDR1 and CDR2 sequences are SGDLS and YYNGEE. The CDR3 DNA reads as TGTGCCAGCAGCGCCTCAGGGGAACCTATGAACACTGAAGCTTTCTTT. It encodes CASSASGEPMNTEAFF.

The chain recombines TRBV28 with TRBJ1-4; tentative D call: TRBD1 (6 bases). This CDR3 contains 17 residues. CDR1 MDHEN and CDR2 SYDVKM come from the germline V gene. V lost 2 bases to trimming and J lost 0 bases, with 13 bases between them. In DNA, the CDR3 is TGTGCCAGCAGTTTAGGGGGGGCGTGGGCAACTAATGAAAAACTGTTTTTT. Translated: CASSLGGAWATNEKLFF.

This clonotype was recorded at least ten times. The V call is TRBV10-3, the J call TRBJ2-3, with TRBD1 identical over 9 bases. Germline trimming cut 3 bases from V and 0 bases from J; bases unmatched to any gene: 7. This CDR3 has 17 amino acids. The germline CDR1 and CDR2 sequences are ENHRY and SYGVKD. The CDR3 sequence is CAISDRDRVLSTDTQYF. Here the CDR3 DNA reads TGTGCCATCAGTGACCGGGACAGGGTCCTTAGCACAGATACGCAGTATTTT.